The present entry profiles one T cell receptor (beta chain) with its context. The CDR3 sequence is 14 residues long. Germline loops: CDR1 SGHTA, CDR2 FQGNSA. Trimming shortened V by 4 bases and J by 6 bases, and 15 bases separated the two germline ends. These data come from a study of blood T cell repertoires in COVID-19. Across the whole study: Sites in the United States, Italy and Spain provided acute and convalescent COVID-19 samples. T cells, B-cell-depleted T cells, or PBMCs supplied cDNA or gDNA.

Per the original methods: Reference gene primer amplification yielded estimated nucleated cell counts. Using immunoSEQ multiplex PCR, the repertoire was profiled, and TCRdb retains in-frame clones only, with some absent. V and J calls and clone size are copied from that table; D and trimming were computed from the DNA. Of 150,000 to 200,000 clones listed, 83% are singletons. This receptor was taken from a human donor in a cohort sampled during active COVID-19. The sample taken for sequencing was peripheral blood. The rearrangement uses TRBV7-2 and TRBJ1-2; a weak D match, TRBD1 (5 bases). DNA of the CDR3: TGTGCCAGCAGCTCCGTTGCAGGGAGGGATGGCTACACCTTC. As protein: CASSSVAGRDGYTF.